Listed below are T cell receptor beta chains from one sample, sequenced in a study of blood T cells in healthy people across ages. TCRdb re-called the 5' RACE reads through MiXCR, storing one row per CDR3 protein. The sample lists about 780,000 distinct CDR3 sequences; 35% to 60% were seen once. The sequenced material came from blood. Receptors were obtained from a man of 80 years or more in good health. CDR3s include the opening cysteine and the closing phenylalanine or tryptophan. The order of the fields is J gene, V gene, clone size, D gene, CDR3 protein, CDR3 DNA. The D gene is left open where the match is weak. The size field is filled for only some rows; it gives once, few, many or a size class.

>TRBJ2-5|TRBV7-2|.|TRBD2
CASSLASAGGPNEQYF
TGTGCCAGCAGCTTAGCCTCAGCGGGAGGGCCAAATGAGCAGTACTTC
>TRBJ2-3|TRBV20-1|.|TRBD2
CSVQRGNTDTQYF
TGCAGTGTCCAGCGGGGGAACACAGATACGCAGTATTTT
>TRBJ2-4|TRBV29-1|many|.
CSVEDPGGDLNIQYF
TGCAGCGTTGAAGATCCCGGCGGAGACCTAAACATTCAGTACTTC
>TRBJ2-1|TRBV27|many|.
CASSLYGGSYYNEQFF
TGTGCCAGCAGTTTATATGGGGGATCTTACTACAATGAGCAGTTCTTC
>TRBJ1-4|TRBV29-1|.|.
CSVEGNFGEKLFF
TGCAGCGTTGAAGGCAACTTTGGTGAAAAACTGTTTTTT
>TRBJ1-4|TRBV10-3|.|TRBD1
CAISDGTGSTNEKLFF
TGTGCCATCAGTGATGGGACAGGGTCAACTAATGAAAAACTGTTTTTT
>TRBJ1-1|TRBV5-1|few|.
CASSLEAGMNTEAFF
TGCGCCAGCAGCTTGGAAGCAGGGATGAACACTGAAGCTTTCTTT
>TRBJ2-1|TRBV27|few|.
CASRIRGWNEQFF
TGTGCCAGCAGGATAAGGGGCTGGAATGAGCAGTTCTTC
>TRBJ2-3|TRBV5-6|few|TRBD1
CASSLAFGQGTGTQYF
TGTGCCAGCAGCTTGGCTTTCGGACAGGGTACGGGTACGCAGTATTTT
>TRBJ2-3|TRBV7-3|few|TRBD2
CASSLTAGAMGDTQYF
TGTGCCAGCAGCCTAACGGCGGGAGCTATGGGAGATACGCAGTATTTT
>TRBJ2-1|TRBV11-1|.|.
CASSSPLKIEEQFF
TGTGCCAGCAGCTCCCCTTTGAAAATCGAAGAGCAGTTCTTC
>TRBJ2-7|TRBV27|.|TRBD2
CASNLVAGTRTYEQYF
TGTGCCAGCAATCTCGTCGCCGGGACTAGGACCTACGAGCAGTACTTC
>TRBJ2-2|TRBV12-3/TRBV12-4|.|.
CASRLYTGELFF
TGTGCCAGCAGGCTGTACACCGGGGAGCTGTTTTTT
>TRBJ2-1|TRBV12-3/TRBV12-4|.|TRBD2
CASSPSGGLGEQFF
TGTGCCAGCAGTCCAAGCGGGGGGCTGGGTGAGCAGTTCTTC
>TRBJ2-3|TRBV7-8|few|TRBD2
CASSLLVGTSFDTQYF
TGTGCCAGCAGCCTCCTTGTCGGGACTAGTTTTGATACGCAGTATTTT
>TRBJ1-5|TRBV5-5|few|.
CASSLVITVRGQPQHF
TGTGCCAGCAGCTTGGTTATTACTGTTCGGGGTCAGCCCCAGCATTTT
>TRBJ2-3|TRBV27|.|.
CASSSHRLLSVEDTQYF
TGTGCCAGCAGTTCCCATCGACTCCTTTCGGTGGAAGATACGCAGTATTTT
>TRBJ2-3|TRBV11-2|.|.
CASSPFSDTQYF
TGTGCCAGCAGCCCTTTTTCAGATACGCAGTATTTT
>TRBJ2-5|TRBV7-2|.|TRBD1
CASSPDRAETQYF
TGTGCCAGCAGCCCAGACAGGGCAGAGACCCAGTACTTC
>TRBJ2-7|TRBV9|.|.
CASSVAWRSYEQYF
TGCGCCAGCAGCGTAGCCTGGAGGAGCTACGAGCAGTACTTC
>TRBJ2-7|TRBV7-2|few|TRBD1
CASSEGTGNEQYF
TGTGCCAGCAGCGAAGGGACAGGCAACGAGCAGTACTTC
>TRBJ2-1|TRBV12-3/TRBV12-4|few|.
CASRRTNTINEQFF
TGTGCCAGCAGGAGAACAAATACAATCAATGAGCAGTTCTTC
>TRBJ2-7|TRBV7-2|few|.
CASSLSIARGNEQYF
TGTGCCAGCAGCTTATCAATCGCTAGGGGGAATGAGCAGTACTTC
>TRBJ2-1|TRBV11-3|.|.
CASSLGREQEQFF
TGTGCCAGCAGCTTAGGGAGGGAACAGGAGCAGTTCTTC
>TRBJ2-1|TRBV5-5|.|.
CASSFSPEGAHEQFF
TGTGCCAGCAGCTTTTCACCAGAAGGGGCCCATGAGCAGTTCTTC
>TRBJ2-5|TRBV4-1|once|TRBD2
CASSPKPAGGFAETQYF
TGCGCCAGCAGCCCGAAGCCGGCGGGGGGGTTCGCGGAGACCCAGTACTTC
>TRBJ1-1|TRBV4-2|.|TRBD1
CASSQEPGGVNTEAFF
TGTGCCAGCAGCCAAGAGCCAGGGGGGGTGAACACTGAAGCTTTCTTT
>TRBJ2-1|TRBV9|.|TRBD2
CASSEVTSPINEQFF
TGTGCCAGCAGCGAAGTGACTAGCCCTATCAATGAGCAGTTCTTC
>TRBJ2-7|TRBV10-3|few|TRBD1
CAISEWDRGEQYF
TGTGCCATCAGTGAGTGGGACAGGGGCGAGCAGTACTTC
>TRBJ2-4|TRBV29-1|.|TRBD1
CSVEGQGRIQYF
TGCAGCGTTGAGGGACAGGGTCGCATTCAGTACTTC
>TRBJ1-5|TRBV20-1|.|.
CSARDVSGPSNQPQHF
TGCAGTGCTAGAGATGTTTCGGGACCGAGCAATCAGCCCCAGCATTTT
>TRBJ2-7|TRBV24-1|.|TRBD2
CATICKTGLAYHEQYF
TGTGCCACCATTTGCAAGACCGGACTAGCTTACCACGAGCAGTACTTC
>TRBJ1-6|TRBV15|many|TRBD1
CATSRGQGSNSPLHF
TGTGCCACCAGCCGTGGACAGGGAAGTAATTCACCCCTCCACTTT
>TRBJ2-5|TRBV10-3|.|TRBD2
CAISERELLAGDVETQYF
TGTGCCATCAGTGAGCGGGAATTGCTAGCGGGAGATGTAGAGACCCAGTACTTC
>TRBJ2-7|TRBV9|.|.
CASSTRQNNEQYF
TGTGCCAGCAGCACCAGACAGAACAATGAGCAGTACTTC
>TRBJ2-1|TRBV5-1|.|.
CASSLGARDRSSYNEQFF
TGCGCCAGCAGCTTGGGGGCTAGGGACCGGAGCTCCTACAATGAGCAGTTCTTC
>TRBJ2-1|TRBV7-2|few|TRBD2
CAIWLGSGNNEQFF
TGTGCCATCTGGCTCGGTAGCGGGAACAATGAGCAGTTCTTC
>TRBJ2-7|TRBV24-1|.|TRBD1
CATSDPGTGHVNEQYF
TGTGCCACCAGTGACCCCGGGACAGGGCATGTAAATGAGCAGTACTTC
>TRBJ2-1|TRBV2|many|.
CASSDGPESYNEQFF
TGTGCCAGCAGTGATGGGCCAGAATCCTACAATGAGCAGTTCTTC
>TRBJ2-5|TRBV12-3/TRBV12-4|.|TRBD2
CASGGREGEETQYF
TGTGCCAGCGGTGGAAGGGAGGGAGAAGAGACCCAGTACTTC
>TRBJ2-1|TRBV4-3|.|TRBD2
CASSQDRILGTSGGDEQFF
TGCGCCAGCAGCCAGGACAGGATCCTTGGGACTAGCGGGGGCGATGAGCAGTTCTTC
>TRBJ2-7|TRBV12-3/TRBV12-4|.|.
CASSQQGYNEQYF
TGTGCCAGCAGTCAACAGGGATACAATGAGCAGTACTTC
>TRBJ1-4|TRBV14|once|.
CASSQVLGTAEKLFF
TGTGCCAGCAGCCAAGTTCTTGGGACCGCGGAAAAACTGTTTTTT